This entry is about one T cell receptor beta chain. The CDR3 is made up of 15 amino acids. Per the germline V gene, CDR1 is MGHRA and CDR2 is YSYEKL. V dropped 0 bases and J dropped 6 bases, with 14 bases sitting between them. This sample is part of a study of blood T cell repertoires in COVID-19. About the research overall: Sites in the United States, Italy and Spain provided acute and convalescent COVID-19 samples. PBMCs, B-cell-depleted T cells, or T cells were the source of the cDNA or gDNA that made up the material.

In the original workflow: Nucleated cell counts were estimated from reference gene primer amplification. Using immunoSEQ multiplex PCR, the repertoire was profiled, and TCRdb retains in-frame clones only, with some absent. V and J calls plus clone size are reproduced from that table; the DNA served to infer D and trimming. The table includes 250,000 or so clones, around four fifths detected once. The sample consisted of peripheral blood. The chain joins TRBV4-1 to TRBJ1-1, with D maybe TRBD1 (5 bases). The TCR originated in a woman in her sixties or seventies with active or convalescent COVID-19. The CDR3 region is CASSQDPGVGAEAFF. CDR3 nucleotide sequence: TGCGCCAGCAGCCAAGATCCGGGGGTAGGGGCTGAAGCTTTCTTT.